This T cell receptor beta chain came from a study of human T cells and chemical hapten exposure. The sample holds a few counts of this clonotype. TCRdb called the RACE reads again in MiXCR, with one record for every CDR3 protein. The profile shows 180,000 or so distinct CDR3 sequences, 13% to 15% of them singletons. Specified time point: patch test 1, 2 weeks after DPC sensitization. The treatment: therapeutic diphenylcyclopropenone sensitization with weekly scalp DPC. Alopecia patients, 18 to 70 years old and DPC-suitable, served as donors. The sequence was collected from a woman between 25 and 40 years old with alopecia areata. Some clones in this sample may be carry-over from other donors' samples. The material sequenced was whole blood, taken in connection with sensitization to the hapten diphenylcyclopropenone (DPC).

The CDR3 bases are TGTGCCAGCAGCTCATCCTTAGCGGGAGCGGGACTCAGGGAGCAGTTCTTC. It specifies CASSSSLAGAGLREQFF. This chain uses TRBV5-6 with TRBJ2-1, with 9 bases fitting TRBD2. The CDR3 has 17 residues. Germline V gene sequence: CDR1 SGHDT, CDR2 YYEEEE. V shed 3 bases and J 10 bases; nucleotides not matched to a gene: 17.